This record covers a single TCR beta chain. Its antigen is currently unknown. The method was immunoSEQ multiplex PCR; TCRdb's version includes in-frame clones alone and lacks a portion of them. The sample consists of approximately 90,000 clones, about 92% of them appearing once. This sample stems from a study of T cell responses to AZD1222 COVID-19 vaccine. Across the whole study: Pooled samples include second doses given at about 4 or 12 weeks.

V was pared by 4 bases and J by 4 bases, with 13 bases between. Germline-derived CDR1 and CDR2 are LGHDT and YNNKEL (reference sequence). This CDR3 region has 14 residues. Findings and limits, study-wide: Within unmutated variant regions lay the reported targets of nearly half of spike-specific TCRs. Sampling that yielded the repertoires occurred only after the peak T cell response. Clonal diversity may have been underestimated in mostly white British donors.

The gene calls are TRBV3-1 (or the pseudogene TRBV3-2) and TRBJ1-2; D is unclear. Here the sequenced sample was peripheral blood, taken on day 0 of AZD1222 vaccination. The origin of this receptor is an adult in good health. Written as DNA, the CDR3 is TGTGCCAGCAGCCGGGCCCTCCGGGGCTATGGCTACACCTTC. It yields the protein CASSRALRGYGYTF.